The rows below give T cell receptor beta chains drawn from one sample of a study of OX40 agonist ivuxolimab in advanced cancers. The assay was immunoSEQ multiplex PCR, and TCRdb's table has in-frame clones only and misses some. Counted here are about 93,000 clones, approximately 92% occurring once; the ten biggest clones make up under 0.35%. This material consisted of CD4+ or CD8+ T cells sorted from blood, taken in a trial of the OX40 agonist ivuxolimab. The receptors were sampled from an adult with an advanced solid tumor such as melanoma, head and neck, liver or kidney cancer. Both conserved end residues are trimmed from each CDR3. Each record gives: J gene, V gene, CDR3 protein.

j_call: TRBJ2-3; v_call: TRBV27; cdr3_aa: ASSSLRSRDTQY
j_call: TRBJ2-1; v_call: TRBV4-3; cdr3_aa: ASSQDLAGDPNEQF
j_call: TRBJ2-2; v_call: TRBV9; cdr3_aa: ASSPGQALWELF
j_call: TRBJ1-4; v_call: TRBV30; cdr3_aa: AWSVYEKLF
j_call: TRBJ2-2; v_call: TRBV6-6; cdr3_aa: ASSRTSWNTGELF
j_call: TRBJ2-7; v_call: TRBV7-2; cdr3_aa: ASSLAAGNYEQY
j_call: NA; v_call: TRBV27; cdr3_aa: ASTRKGTSSYEQY
j_call: TRBJ2-2; v_call: TRBV9; cdr3_aa: ASSAAGTNTGELF
j_call: TRBJ1-4; v_call: TRBV25-1; cdr3_aa: ASSDPGPEKLF
j_call: TRBJ2-5; v_call: TRBV11-1; cdr3_aa: ASSFPRLAGGGAQETQY
j_call: TRBJ1-2; v_call: TRBV30; cdr3_aa: ASRVAGSIYGYT
j_call: TRBJ2-2; v_call: TRBV5-1; cdr3_aa: ASSLSSNTGELF
j_call: TRBJ1-1; v_call: TRBV28; cdr3_aa: AGRGLPNTEAF
j_call: TRBJ1-1; v_call: TRBV13; cdr3_aa: ASSFGTGAF
j_call: TRBJ1-1; v_call: TRBV4-3; cdr3_aa: ASSQEGGSTEAF
j_call: TRBJ2-2; v_call: TRBV4-2; cdr3_aa: ASSQVSGQGNTGELF
j_call: TRBJ1-2; v_call: TRBV9; cdr3_aa: ASSRGGANYGYT
j_call: TRBJ1-2; v_call: TRBV4-3; cdr3_aa: ASSQGTAFNYGYT
j_call: TRBJ2-7; v_call: TRBV19; cdr3_aa: ASSIGMREGDEQY
j_call: TRBJ1-2; v_call: TRBV7-6; cdr3_aa: ASSLAQPGSSNYGYT
j_call: TRBJ1-1; v_call: TRBV28; cdr3_aa: ASREQGDTEAF
j_call: TRBJ2-1; v_call: TRBV7-9; cdr3_aa: ASSAREERWF